The rows below give T cell receptor beta chains drawn from one sample of a study of T cells in Graves' hyperthyroidism and ophthalmopathy. MiXCR, applied by TCRdb to the multiplex PCR reads, yields one record per CDR3 protein. The table has hundreds of thousands of distinct CDR3 sequences, roughly 50% seen once. The specimen was peripheral blood or thyroid tissue (not recorded which). These receptors were taken from a woman aged 18-35 years with Graves' hyperthyroidism. Each CDR3 is given with its conserved first and last residue. The order of the fields is V gene, clone size, J gene, D gene, CDR3 protein, CDR3 DNA. The D gene is left open where the match is weak. Some rows have no size entry. The others give once, few or many, or a class for an expanded clone.

v_gene: TRBV29-1
abundance: -
j_gene: TRBJ2-5
d_gene: TRBD2
CDR3aa: CSSRGLAETQYF
CDR3nt: TGCAGCTCCCGCGGACTAGCAGAGACCCAGTACTTC

v_gene: TRBV7-3
abundance: -
j_gene: TRBJ2-6
d_gene: -
CDR3aa: CASSDDYLQDFVGQPGANVLTF
CDR3nt: TGTGCCAGCAGCGATGACTACCTCCAAGATTTCGTTGGACAGCCTGGGGCCAACGTCCTGACTTTC

v_gene: TRBV29-1
abundance: -
j_gene: TRBJ2-7
d_gene: -
CDR3aa: CSGRPGYEQYF
CDR3nt: TGCAGCGGGAGGCCAGGCTACGAGCAGTACTTC

v_gene: TRBV7-9
abundance: few
j_gene: TRBJ2-2
d_gene: TRBD1
CDR3aa: CASSLAGGNSGELFF
CDR3nt: TGTGCCAGCAGCTTGGCAGGGGGAAACTCCGGGGAGCTGTTTTTT

v_gene: TRBV2
abundance: many
j_gene: TRBJ1-1
d_gene: TRBD1
CDR3aa: CASRGQLNTEAFF
CDR3nt: TGTGCCAGCAGGGGACAGCTGAACACTGAAGCTTTCTTT

v_gene: TRBV12-3/TRBV12-4
abundance: -
j_gene: TRBJ1-4
d_gene: -
CDR3aa: CASSSNGDEKLFF
CDR3nt: TGTGCCAGCAGTTCTAACGGGGATGAAAAACTGTTTTTT

v_gene: TRBV6-5
abundance: few
j_gene: TRBJ1-4
d_gene: -
CDR3aa: CASSYHHGGEKLFF
CDR3nt: TGTGCCAGCAGTTACCACCACGGCGGCGAAAAACTGTTTTTT

v_gene: TRBV29-1
abundance: -
j_gene: TRBJ1-2
d_gene: -
CDR3aa: CSVDGDRGGNYGYTF
CDR3nt: TGCAGCGTTGATGGGGACCGGGGGGGGAACTATGGCTACACCTTC

v_gene: TRBV2
abundance: -
j_gene: TRBJ1-5
d_gene: -
CDR3aa: CACSGRDARSNQPQHF
CDR3nt: TGTGCCTGCAGTGGCAGGGACGCGAGGAGCAATCAGCCCCAGCATTTT

v_gene: TRBV7-9
abundance: few
j_gene: TRBJ1-1
d_gene: -
CDR3aa: CASSRVGEGTEAFF
CDR3nt: TGTGCCAGCAGCCGCGTCGGGGAGGGCACTGAAGCTTTCTTT

v_gene: TRBV10-3
abundance: once
j_gene: TRBJ1-1
d_gene: -
CDR3aa: CAISESQGRDTEAFF
CDR3nt: TGTGCCATCAGTGAGTCTCAGGGGAGGGACACTGAAGCTTTCTTT

v_gene: TRBV7-2
abundance: -
j_gene: TRBJ1-4
d_gene: -
CDR3aa: CASSLNRSPEKLFF
CDR3nt: TGTGCCAGCAGCTTAAATCGAAGCCCGGAAAAACTGTTTTTT

v_gene: TRBV10-1
abundance: -
j_gene: TRBJ1-4
d_gene: TRBD1
CDR3aa: CASCPGTGSWSTNEKLFF
CDR3nt: TGCGCCAGCTGCCCCGGGACAGGGTCCTGGTCAACTAATGAAAAACTGTTTTTT

v_gene: TRBV24-1
abundance: many
j_gene: TRBJ2-2
d_gene: -
CDR3aa: CATSEGSTETGELFF
CDR3nt: TGTGCCACCAGTGAGGGGTCGACGGAGACCGGGGAGCTGTTTTTT

v_gene: TRBV9
abundance: -
j_gene: TRBJ1-4
d_gene: -
CDR3aa: CASSAGADEKLFF
CDR3nt: TGTGCCAGCAGCGCAGGCGCGGATGAAAAACTGTTTTTT

v_gene: TRBV20-1
abundance: -
j_gene: TRBJ1-6
d_gene: -
CDR3aa: CSASLRTESNSPLHF
CDR3nt: TGCAGTGCTAGTTTGAGGACAGAGAGTAATTCACCCCTCCACTTT

v_gene: TRBV7-3
abundance: -
j_gene: TRBJ2-5
d_gene: -
CDR3aa: CASSWGGEVQETQYF
CDR3nt: TGTGCCAGCAGCTGGGGCGGGGAGGTCCAAGAGACCCAGTACTTC

v_gene: TRBV2
abundance: few
j_gene: TRBJ2-5
d_gene: -
CDR3aa: CASRDIADQETQYF
CDR3nt: TGTGCCAGCAGGGATATAGCGGACCAAGAGACCCAGTACTTC

v_gene: TRBV7-8
abundance: few
j_gene: TRBJ1-2
d_gene: -
CDR3aa: CASSLAADGYTF
CDR3nt: TGTGCCAGCAGCTTAGCGGCGGATGGCTACACCTTC

v_gene: TRBV5-1
abundance: -
j_gene: TRBJ2-5
d_gene: -
CDR3aa: CASSAGTGQETQYF
CDR3nt: TGCGCCAGCAGCGCAGGGACGGGCCAAGAGACCCAGTACTTC

v_gene: TRBV3-1
abundance: -
j_gene: TRBJ2-6
d_gene: -
CDR3aa: CASSQDASLRGANVLTF
CDR3nt: TGTGCCAGCAGCCAAGATGCCTCCTTGAGGGGGGCCAACGTCCTGACTTTC

v_gene: TRBV24-1
abundance: many
j_gene: TRBJ1-4
d_gene: -
CDR3aa: CATSDGGTTNEKLFF
CDR3nt: TGTGCCACCAGTGATGGGGGGACAACTAATGAAAAACTGTTTTTT

v_gene: TRBV7-9
abundance: -
j_gene: TRBJ1-5
d_gene: -
CDR3aa: CASSHDSYSNQPQHF
CDR3nt: TGTGCCAGCAGCCATGACAGCTATAGCAATCAGCCCCAGCATTTT

v_gene: TRBV6-5
abundance: -
j_gene: TRBJ2-2
d_gene: -
CDR3aa: CASSYSVTRDTGELFF
CDR3nt: TGTGCCAGCAGTTACTCGGTAACGAGGGACACCGGGGAGCTGTTTTTT

v_gene: TRBV7-8
abundance: -
j_gene: TRBJ1-1
d_gene: -
CDR3aa: CASSYGTSGGNNEAFF
CDR3nt: TGTGCCAGCAGCTATGGGACTAGCGGGGGGAACAATGAAGCTTTCTTT

v_gene: TRBV2
abundance: -
j_gene: TRBJ2-7
d_gene: -
CDR3aa: CATSSIQGSGEQYF
CDR3nt: TGTGCCACCAGTAGTATCCAGGGAAGTGGCGAGCAGTACTTC

v_gene: TRBV15
abundance: -
j_gene: TRBJ1-1
d_gene: TRBD1
CDR3aa: CATSSASTGDTEAFF
CDR3nt: TGTGCCACCAGCAGTGCTAGTACAGGGGACACTGAAGCTTTCTTT

v_gene: TRBV20-1
abundance: few
j_gene: TRBJ1-6
d_gene: -
CDR3aa: CSARDTRQRSVNSPLHF
CDR3nt: TGCAGTGCTAGAGATACGAGACAGCGCTCAGTTAATTCACCCCTCCACTTT

v_gene: TRBV7-9
abundance: many
j_gene: TRBJ2-5
d_gene: TRBD1
CDR3aa: CASSWTGGGETQYF
CDR3nt: TGTGCCAGCAGCTGGACAGGAGGAGGAGAGACCCAGTACTTC

v_gene: TRBV7-9
abundance: -
j_gene: TRBJ1-2
d_gene: TRBD1
CDR3aa: CASSTRQGAYGYTF
CDR3nt: TGTGCCAGCAGTACCCGACAGGGAGCCTATGGCTACACCTTC

v_gene: TRBV20-1
abundance: -
j_gene: TRBJ2-5
d_gene: -
CDR3aa: CSARQTRDQETQYF
CDR3nt: TGCAGTGCTAGGCAGACAAGGGACCAAGAGACCCAGTACTTC

v_gene: TRBV24-1
abundance: -
j_gene: TRBJ2-2
d_gene: TRBD1
CDR3aa: CATSDVDRVVAGELFF
CDR3nt: TGTGCCACCAGTGATGTGGACAGGGTAGTCGCCGGGGAGCTGTTTTTT

v_gene: TRBV2
abundance: few
j_gene: TRBJ1-2
d_gene: -
CDR3aa: CASSLSIRGGYTF
CDR3nt: TGTGCCAGCAGTTTATCGATCAGGGGTGGCTACACCTTC

v_gene: TRBV5-1
abundance: few
j_gene: TRBJ2-7
d_gene: -
CDR3aa: CASSFQETYEQYF
CDR3nt: TGCGCCAGCAGCTTTCAGGAAACCTACGAGCAGTACTTC

v_gene: TRBV12-3/TRBV12-4
abundance: many
j_gene: TRBJ2-7
d_gene: TRBD2
CDR3aa: CASSLGAGVEYF
CDR3nt: TGTGCCAGCAGTTTAGGAGCGGGAGTTGAGTACTTC

v_gene: TRBV9
abundance: -
j_gene: TRBJ2-5
d_gene: -
CDR3aa: CASSQGATEGETQYF
CDR3nt: TGTGCCAGCAGCCAAGGTGCGACAGAGGGGGAGACCCAGTACTTC

v_gene: TRBV5-4
abundance: -
j_gene: TRBJ1-6
d_gene: -
CDR3aa: CASSLGHTDSPLHF
CDR3nt: TGTGCCAGCAGCTTGGGACATACCGATTCACCCCTCCACTTT

v_gene: TRBV15
abundance: -
j_gene: TRBJ2-7
d_gene: TRBD2
CDR3aa: CARAPSGRFEQYF
CDR3nt: TGTGCTAGAGCCCCTAGCGGGCGCTTTGAGCAGTACTTC

v_gene: TRBV29-1
abundance: -
j_gene: TRBJ1-2
d_gene: TRBD1
CDR3aa: CSVEDGTGGGHTF
CDR3nt: TGCAGCGTTGAAGACGGTACAGGGGGAGGCCACACCTTC

v_gene: TRBV29-1
abundance: -
j_gene: TRBJ2-5
d_gene: TRBD1
CDR3aa: CSAQGPETQYF
CDR3nt: TGCAGCGCACAGGGGCCGGAGACCCAGTACTTC

v_gene: TRBV7-2
abundance: -
j_gene: TRBJ2-1
d_gene: TRBD1
CDR3aa: CASSPGTGSYEQFF
CDR3nt: TGTGCCAGCAGCCCCGGGACAGGGTCTTATGAGCAGTTCTTC

v_gene: TRBV2
abundance: many
j_gene: TRBJ1-5
d_gene: TRBD1
CDR3aa: CASKDRGNQPQHF
CDR3nt: TGTGCCAGCAAGGACAGGGGAAATCAGCCCCAGCATTTT

v_gene: TRBV15
abundance: -
j_gene: TRBJ1-2
d_gene: TRBD1
CDR3aa: CATSRDRTGAGYGYTF
CDR3nt: TGTGCCACCAGCAGAGACAGGACAGGGGCGGGGTATGGCTACACCTTC

v_gene: TRBV2
abundance: -
j_gene: TRBJ1-2
d_gene: -
CDR3aa: CASSEVGRQVGGYTF
CDR3nt: TGTGCCAGCAGTGAAGTGGGGCGACAGGTTGGAGGCTACACCTTC

v_gene: TRBV24-1
abundance: -
j_gene: TRBJ2-5
d_gene: TRBD2
CDR3aa: CASGRAWETQYF
CDR3nt: TGTGCTAGCGGGAGGGCCTGGGAGACCCAGTACTTC

v_gene: TRBV29-1
abundance: -
j_gene: TRBJ2-2
d_gene: -
CDR3aa: CSVRRLQNTGELFF
CDR3nt: TGCAGCGTTCGACGACTCCAGAACACCGGGGAGCTGTTTTTT

v_gene: TRBV2
abundance: -
j_gene: TRBJ2-2
d_gene: -
CDR3aa: CASSSITNTGELFF
CDR3nt: TGTGCCAGCAGTAGTATTACGAACACCGGGGAGCTGTTTTTT

v_gene: TRBV5-1
abundance: once
j_gene: TRBJ2-5
d_gene: -
CDR3aa: CASSLQASETQYF
CDR3nt: TGCGCCAGCAGCTTGCAGGCTTCGGAGACCCAGTACTTC

v_gene: TRBV10-3
abundance: -
j_gene: TRBJ2-3
d_gene: TRBD2
CDR3aa: CAISESGSGSSTDTQYF
CDR3nt: TGTGCCATCAGTGAGTCGGGGAGCGGGAGTTCCACAGATACGCAGTATTTT

v_gene: TRBV5-1
abundance: few
j_gene: TRBJ1-2
d_gene: -
CDR3aa: CASSLGGGVSGYTF
CDR3nt: TGTGCCAGCAGCTTGGGCGGAGGGGTGAGTGGCTACACCTTC

v_gene: TRBV7-2
abundance: many
j_gene: TRBJ1-4
d_gene: -
CDR3aa: CASSKPNSEEKLFF
CDR3nt: TGTGCCAGCAGCAAACCGAACAGCGAAGAAAAACTGTTTTTT

v_gene: TRBV2
abundance: -
j_gene: TRBJ1-2
d_gene: -
CDR3aa: CASSEGGSGYGYTF
CDR3nt: TGTGCCAGCAGTGAGGGGGGGAGTGGCTATGGCTACACCTTC

v_gene: TRBV9
abundance: few
j_gene: TRBJ1-1
d_gene: -
CDR3aa: CASSVSSMNTEAFF
CDR3nt: TGTGCCAGCAGCGTTAGCTCGATGAACACTGAAGCTTTCTTT

v_gene: TRBV2
abundance: -
j_gene: TRBJ1-6
d_gene: -
CDR3aa: CASRAGLYNSPLHF
CDR3nt: TGTGCCAGCAGGGCCGGGCTGTATAATTCACCCCTCCACTTT

v_gene: TRBV7-2
abundance: many
j_gene: TRBJ1-1
d_gene: -
CDR3aa: CASSLGGMAVEPFF
CDR3nt: TGTGCCAGCAGCTTAGGAGGGATGGCAGTCGAGCCTTTCTTT

v_gene: TRBV19
abundance: -
j_gene: TRBJ1-1
d_gene: TRBD1
CDR3aa: CASIRTGTNTEAFF
CDR3nt: TGTGCCAGTATTAGGACAGGGACGAACACTGAAGCTTTCTTT

v_gene: TRBV2
abundance: -
j_gene: TRBJ2-2
d_gene: -
CDR3aa: CASSEKASVTGELFF
CDR3nt: TGTGCCAGCAGTGAAAAGGCTAGCGTCACCGGGGAGCTGTTTTTT

v_gene: TRBV7-3
abundance: few
j_gene: TRBJ1-1
d_gene: -
CDR3aa: CASSLSSVDTEAFF
CDR3nt: TGTGCCAGCAGCTTAAGTAGTGTGGACACTGAAGCTTTCTTT

v_gene: TRBV29-1
abundance: few
j_gene: TRBJ2-2
d_gene: TRBD2
CDR3aa: CSVDDSGGPSGGELFF
CDR3nt: TGCAGCGTTGATGATTCGGGAGGGCCCTCGGGCGGGGAGCTGTTTTTT